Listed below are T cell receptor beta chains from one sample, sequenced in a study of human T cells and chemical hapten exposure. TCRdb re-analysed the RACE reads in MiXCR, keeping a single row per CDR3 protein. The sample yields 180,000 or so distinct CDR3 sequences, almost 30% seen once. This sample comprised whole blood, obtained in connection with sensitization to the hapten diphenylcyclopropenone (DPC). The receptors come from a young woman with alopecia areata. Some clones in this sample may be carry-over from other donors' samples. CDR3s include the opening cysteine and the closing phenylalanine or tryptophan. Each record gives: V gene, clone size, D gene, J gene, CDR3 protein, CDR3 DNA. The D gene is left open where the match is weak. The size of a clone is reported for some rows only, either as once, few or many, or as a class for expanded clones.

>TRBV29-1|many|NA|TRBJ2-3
CSVSDSWTDTQYF
TGCAGCGTTTCCGACTCTTGGACAGATACGCAGTATTTT
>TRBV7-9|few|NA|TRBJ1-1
CALSGFGERAFF
TGTGCCCTCTCAGGATTCGGGGAACGAGCTTTCTTT
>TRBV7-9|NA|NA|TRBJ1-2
CASSFTGLEYGYTF
TGTGCCAGCAGCTTTACCGGATTGGAATATGGCTACACCTTC
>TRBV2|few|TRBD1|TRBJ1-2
CASRGTGGSYGYTF
TGTGCCAGCAGGGGAACAGGGGGCAGCTATGGCTACACCTTC
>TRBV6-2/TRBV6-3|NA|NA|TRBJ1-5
CASSKTVEPQHF
TGTGCCAGCAGTAAGACAGTTGAGCCCCAGCATTTT
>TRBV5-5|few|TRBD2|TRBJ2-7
CASSPRLAGEDEQYF
TGTGCCAGCAGCCCAAGACTAGCGGGAGAGGACGAGCAGTACTTC
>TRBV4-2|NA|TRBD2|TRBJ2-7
CASSQAPTSSEQYF
TGTGCCAGCAGCCAAGCCCCGACTAGCTCCGAGCAGTACTTC
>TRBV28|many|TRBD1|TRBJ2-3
CASSRAGTGSPDTQYF
TGTGCCAGCAGTAGAGCCGGGACAGGGTCCCCAGATACGCAGTATTTT
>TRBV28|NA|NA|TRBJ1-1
CASSLADQGTHGTEAFF
TGTGCCAGCAGTTTGGCGGACCAAGGAACCCACGGGACTGAAGCTTTCTTT
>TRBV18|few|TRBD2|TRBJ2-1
CASSPQGLANEQFF
TGTGCCAGCTCACCACAGGGACTAGCGAATGAGCAGTTCTTC
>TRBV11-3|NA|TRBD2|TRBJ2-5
CASSLTSAIWETQYF
TGTGCCAGCAGCTTAACTAGCGCCATTTGGGAGACCCAGTACTTC
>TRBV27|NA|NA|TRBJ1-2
CASSSGSLYGYTF
TGTGCCAGCAGTTCAGGGTCTCTCTATGGCTACACCTTC
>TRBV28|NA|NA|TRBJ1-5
CASSLWETSNQPQHF
TGTGCCAGCAGTTTATGGGAGACTAGCAATCAGCCCCAGCATTTT
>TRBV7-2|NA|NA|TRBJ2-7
CASSLAKPGTHEQYF
TGTGCCAGCAGCTTAGCTAAGCCGGGTACACACGAGCAGTACTTC
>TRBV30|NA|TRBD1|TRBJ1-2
CAWIRDREHYGYTF
TGTGCCTGGATCCGGGACAGGGAACACTATGGCTACACCTTC
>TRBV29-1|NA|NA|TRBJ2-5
CSVDGGLQETQYF
TGCAGCGTTGACGGGGGGCTCCAAGAGACCCAGTACTTC
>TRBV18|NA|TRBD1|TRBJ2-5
CASSPPDRVETQYF
TGTGCCAGCTCACCACCTGACAGGGTGGAGACCCAGTACTTC
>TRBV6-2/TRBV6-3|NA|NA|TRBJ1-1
CASTRTPRAEAFF
TGTGCCAGCACTCGAACCCCGCGGGCTGAAGCTTTCTTT
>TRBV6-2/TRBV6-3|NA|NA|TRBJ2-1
CASSSGAWGYNEQFF
TGTGCCAGCAGTTCAGGAGCATGGGGGTACAATGAGCAGTTCTTC
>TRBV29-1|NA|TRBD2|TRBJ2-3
CSRLLSGGADTQYF
TGCAGCCGTTTACTTAGCGGGGGGGCAGATACGCAGTATTTT
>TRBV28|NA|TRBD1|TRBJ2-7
CASNSGQVLPEQYF
TGTGCCAGCAATTCGGGACAGGTACTACCCGAGCAGTACTTC
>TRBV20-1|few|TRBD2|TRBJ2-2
CSARVGAGVGGELFF
TGCAGTGCTAGAGTAGGAGCGGGAGTAGGCGGGGAGCTGTTTTTT
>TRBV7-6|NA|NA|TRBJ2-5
CASSSSSWGGTQYF
TGTGCCAGCAGCTCATCATCCTGGGGTGGGACCCAGTACTTC
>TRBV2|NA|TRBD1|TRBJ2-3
CASSVDRGSTDTQYF
TGTGCCAGCAGTGTCGACAGGGGTAGCACAGATACGCAGTATTTT
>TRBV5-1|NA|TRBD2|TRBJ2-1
CASRTSGINDEQFF
TGCGCCAGCAGGACTAGCGGGATTAACGATGAGCAGTTCTTC
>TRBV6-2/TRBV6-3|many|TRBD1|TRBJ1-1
CASRRQGKNTEAFF
TGTGCCAGCAGGAGACAGGGGAAGAACACTGAAGCTTTCTTT
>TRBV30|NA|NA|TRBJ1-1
CAWSVKAPHEAFF
TGTGCCTGGAGTGTAAAGGCCCCGCATGAAGCTTTCTTT
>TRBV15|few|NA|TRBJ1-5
CATSRGGGNQPQHF
TGTGCCACCAGCCGCGGGGGGGGCAATCAGCCCCAGCATTTT
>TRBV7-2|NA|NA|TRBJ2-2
CASTPAGHTGELFF
TGTGCCAGCACCCCCGCGGGCCACACCGGGGAGCTGTTTTTT
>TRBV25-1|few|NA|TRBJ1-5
CASSGPGQPQHF
TGTGCCAGCAGCGGTCCGGGTCAGCCCCAGCATTTT
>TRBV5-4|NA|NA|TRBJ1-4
CASSLRAPNEKLFF
TGTGCCAGCAGCTTACGGGCACCAAATGAAAAACTGTTTTTT
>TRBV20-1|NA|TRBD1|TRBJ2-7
CSAPTGFRFEQYF
TGCAGTGCCCCGACAGGGTTCAGGTTCGAGCAGTACTTC
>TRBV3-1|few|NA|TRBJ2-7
CASSVLRGSYEQYF
TGTGCCAGCAGCGTCCTGAGAGGAAGCTACGAGCAGTACTTC
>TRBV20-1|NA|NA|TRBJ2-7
CSAPSDLSSYEQYF
TGCAGTGCTCCCTCAGACCTGAGCTCCTACGAGCAGTACTTC
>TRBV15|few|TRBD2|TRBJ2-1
CATSSSGRDNEQFF
TGTGCCACCAGCAGTAGCGGGAGGGACAATGAGCAGTTCTTC
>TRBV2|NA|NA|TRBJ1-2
CASSGTRAYGYTF
TGTGCCAGCAGTGGGACGCGGGCCTATGGCTACACCTTC
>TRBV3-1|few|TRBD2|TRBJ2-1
CASSQDRGPRTSGRSSVEEQFF
TGTGCCAGCAGCCAAGATAGGGGGCCGAGGACTAGCGGGAGGAGTTCGGTTGAGGAGCAGTTCTTC
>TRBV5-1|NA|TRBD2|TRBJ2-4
CASSLDLAGKSIQYF
TGCGCCAGCAGCTTGGATCTAGCGGGAAAAAGCATTCAGTACTTC
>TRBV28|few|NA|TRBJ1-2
CASSFSGHYNNYGYTF
TGTGCCAGCAGTTTTTCAGGCCACTATAATAACTATGGCTACACCTTC
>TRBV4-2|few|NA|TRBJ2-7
CASSQDFSGLSREQYF
TGTGCCAGCAGCCAAGATTTCTCGGGACTCTCGAGAGAGCAGTACTTC
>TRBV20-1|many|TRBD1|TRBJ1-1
CSARGEGATEAFF
TGCAGTGCTAGAGGTGAGGGGGCAACTGAAGCTTTCTTT
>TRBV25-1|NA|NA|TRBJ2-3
CASSERGYTQYF
TGTGCCAGCAGTGAACGAGGGTATACGCAGTATTTT
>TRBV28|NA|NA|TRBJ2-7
CASWGSDYEQYF
TGTGCCAGCTGGGGCAGCGACTACGAGCAGTACTTC
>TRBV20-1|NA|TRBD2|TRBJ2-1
CSANGGANEQFF
TGCAGTGCTAACGGGGGGGCCAATGAGCAGTTCTTC
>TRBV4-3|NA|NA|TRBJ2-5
CASSRRKGLPIQETQYF
TGCGCCAGCAGCCGCCGTAAGGGGTTACCTATCCAAGAGACCCAGTACTTC
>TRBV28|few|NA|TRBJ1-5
CASSPATGWDNQPQHF
TGTGCCAGCAGCCCGGCCACAGGGTGGGACAATCAGCCCCAGCATTTT
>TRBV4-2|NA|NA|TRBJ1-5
CASSQGGVFRQPQHF
TGTGCCAGCAGCCAGGGAGGGGTTTTTCGACAGCCCCAGCATTTT
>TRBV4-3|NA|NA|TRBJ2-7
CASSQDYRHFAYEQYF
TGCGCCAGCAGCCAAGATTATAGGCATTTTGCCTACGAGCAGTACTTC